These 2 T cell receptor beta chains were sequenced from one sample in a study of cytomegalovirus exposure and HLA in healthy donors. The primer mix had 60 Vbeta and 13 Jbeta primers. Sequencing was performed with immunoSEQ multiplex PCR; in TCRdb, only in-frame clones are kept and a portion is missing. This sample carries over 150,000 clones, about 77% of them seen once, and the ten largest clones take 7% to 8.5%. Sequenced sample: PBMCs. These receptors all stem from a male donor in good health and CMV-seropositive.

The chain recombines TRBV5-6 with TRBJ2-1; TRBD1 might be the D (5 bases). The V and J ends lost 2 bases and 2 bases respectively, with 11 bases between them. This CDR3 comprises 15 residues. Germline assignment: CDR1 SGHDT and CDR2 YYEEEE. The CDR3 coding sequence is TGTGCCAGCAGCTTCATGATGGGGCCCTACAATGAGCAGTTCTTC. Translating gives CASSFMMGPYNEQFF.

The chain employs TRBV6-5 and TRBJ1-4; 7 bases are a match to TRBD1. The CDR3 has 15 amino acids. Germline V gene sequence: CDR1 MNHEY, CDR2 SVGAGI. V was clipped by 5 bases and J by 2 bases; unmatched bases: 5. CDR3 in DNA: TGTGCCAGCAGTCCGACAGGGCGGACTAATGAAAAACTGTTTTTT. Protein sequence: CASSPTGRTNEKLFF.